These 18 T cell receptor beta chains originate from one sample sequenced in a study of cytomegalovirus exposure and HLA in healthy donors. A multiplex PCR was run with 60 Vbeta primers and 13 Jbeta primers. Clones were read by immunoSEQ multiplex PCR, and TCRdb kept only the in-frame ones, dropping some. Counted here are 150,000 to 200,000 clones, 70% to 80% occurring once; the ten biggest clones make up approximately 1.3%. The sequenced material came from PBMCs. Receptor source: a man in his late teens or twenties in good health and CMV-seronegative.

The rearrangement links TRBV10-3 to TRBJ2-2; a possible D gene is TRBD1 (6 bases). Germline V gene data show CDR1 as ENHRY and CDR2 as SYGVKD. This CDR3 comprises 12 residues. The V end lost 7 bases, the J end lost 7 bases, and 10 bases lay between the germline ends. The CDR3 DNA is TGTGCCATCAAAAGGGGGAGCGGGGAGCTGTTTTTT. This encodes CAIKRGSGELFF.

The gene calls are TRBV7-9 and TRBJ1-6; TRBD1 matches at 7 bases. Germline V gene sequence: CDR1 SEHNR, CDR2 FQNEAQ (reference sequence). CDR3 length: 15 residues. The trim removed 5 bases at V and 8 bases at J, leaving 9 bases unmatched. CDR3 sequence: CASSHGTALDSPLHF. DNA of the CDR3: TGTGCCAGCAGCCACGGGACAGCGCTGGATTCACCCCTCCACTTT.

This clone was counted between two and nine times. This chain connects TRBV7-2 to TRBJ2-1; the match to TRBD2 covers 11 bases. CDR3 size: 15 residues. Per the germline V gene, CDR1 is SGHTA and CDR2 is FQGNSA. The V segment lost 6 bases and the J segment 4 bases; nucleotides outside the gene matches: 5. The CDR3 sequence: CASSFSGGAYNEQFF. The CDR3 DNA sequence: TGTGCCAGCAGTTTTAGCGGGGGGGCTTACAATGAGCAGTTCTTC.

This clone was seen a single time. V and J are TRBV2 and TRBJ2-5, with TRBD2 matching 12 bases. This CDR3 spans 16 amino acids. From germline, CDR1 is SNHLY and CDR2 FYNNEI. V lost 3 bases to trimming and J lost 4 bases; unmatched junction nucleotides: 6. The CDR3 loop is CASSDASGGAGETQYF. The DNA for the CDR3 is TGTGCCAGCAGTGATGCTAGCGGGGGGGCGGGAGAGACCCAGTACTTC.

This clone was seen only once. In nucleotides, the CDR3 is TGCGCCAGCAGCTTGCGGGGCACTGAAGCTTTCTTT. It translates to CASSLRGTEAFF. V and J are TRBV5-1 and TRBJ1-1; no firm D call. The CDR3 is 12 residues long. V was clipped by 1 base and J by 4 bases, with 5 bases between them. The germline gives CDR1 SGHRS, CDR2 YFSETQ.

The chain uses TRBV5-6 and TRBJ2-7; the D is unclear. The CDR3 covers 13 residues. Germline CDR1 SGHDT, CDR2 YYEEEE. Trimming shortened V by 4 bases and J by 7 bases, and 15 bases separated the two germline ends. CDR3 coding DNA: TGTGCCAGCAGCCACCCCGAAGCTACGGAGCAGTACTTC. This translates into CASSHPEATEQYF.

This clone showed up just once. The rearrangement links TRBV12-5 to TRBJ2-3; 7 bases align to TRBD2. The V gene's germline CDR1 is LGHNT and CDR2 FRNRAP. Unmatched junction bases numbered 12, after V lost 1 base and J lost 2 bases. This CDR3 spans 18 amino acids. CDR3 protein: CASGLDLRGRESTDTQYF. The CDR3 DNA sequence: TGTGCTAGTGGTTTGGATCTTCGTGGGAGGGAGTCCACAGATACGCAGTATTTT.

This rearrangement joins TRBV18 to TRBJ1-1; 12 nucleotides agree with TRBD1. CDR1 is KGHSH, CDR2 LQKENI, per germline. The ends lost 5 bases at V and 5 bases at J; junction bases unmatched: 9. The length of the CDR3 is 16 residues. The CDR3, as DNA: TGTGCCAGCTCATCGGGACAGGGGGCTGGAAATACTGAAGCTTTCTTT. Translated, it gives CASSSGQGAGNTEAFF.

The chain employs TRBV6-1 and TRBJ2-2; 8 nucleotides match TRBD1. CDR3 length: 13 amino acids. Germline assignment: CDR1 MNHNS and CDR2 SASEGT. V lost 11 bases, J lost 1 base, and 3 bases stayed unmatched. In nucleotides, the CDR3 is TGTGCCCGGGGGACAGGGAACACCGGGGAGCTGTTTTTT. This sequence encodes CARGTGNTGELFF.

The chain recombines TRBV5-4 with TRBJ1-1, with 10 bases fitting TRBD1. CDR1 is SGHNT and CDR2 is YYREEE in the germline V gene (reference sequence). The junction had 13 bases not matched to a gene; V was cut back by 4 bases and J by 1 base. The CDR3 is made up of 18 amino acids. Written as DNA, the CDR3 is TGTGCCAGCAGCCGGGCCATGGGACAGGGGCGGACGAACACTGAAGCTTTCTTT. This encodes CASSRAMGQGRTNTEAFF. The complete variable domain, with remaining parts taken from reference TRBV5-4 and TRBJ1-1, reads ETGVTQSPTHLIKTRGQQVTLRCSSQSGHNTVSWYQQALGQGPQFIFQYYREEENGRGNFPPRFSGLQFPNYSSELNVNALELDDSALYLCASSRAMGQGRTNTEAFFGQGTRLTVV.

J is TRBJ1-5 and V is TRBV19; 9 positions agree with TRBD1. The CDR3 contains 18 residues. V shed 3 bases and J 3 bases; nucleotides not matched to a gene: 12. In germline, CDR1 is LNHDA, CDR2 SQIVND (reference sequence). As DNA, the CDR3 is TGTGCCAGTAGTATGGGTCGAGGGACAGGGCGCCTCAATCAGCCCCAGCATTTT. Protein: CASSMGRGTGRLNQPQHF.

The rearrangement uses TRBV9 and TRBJ1-2; D is possibly TRBD1 (5 bases). Germline V gene data show CDR1 as SGDLS and CDR2 as YYNGEE. There are 15 residues in the CDR3. Trimming shortened V by 2 bases and J by 8 bases, and 19 bases separated the two germline ends. The CDR3 is CASSVRAQGGDGYTF. The DNA of the CDR3 is TGTGCCAGCAGCGTGCGGGCTCAGGGAGGCGACGGCTACACCTTC.

This chain links TRBV4-3 with TRBJ2-7; maybe TRBD2 (6 bases). The V end lost 0 bases, the J end lost 8 bases, and 11 bases lay between the germline ends. The length of the CDR3 is 13 residues. Germline CDR1 and CDR2: LGHNA and YSLEER. DNA for the CDR3: TGCGCCAGCAGCCAAGATACTCTAGCGCAGCAGTACTTC. Its translation: CASSQDTLAQQYF.

The rearrangement links TRBV5-4 to TRBJ2-7; the D is unclear. This CDR3 spans 14 amino acids. The V gene's germline CDR1 is SGHNT and CDR2 YYREEE (reference sequence). V was trimmed by 2 bases and J by 7 bases, leaving 16 bases between them. The CDR3 DNA reads as TGTGCCAGCAGCTTTTTGGAGTTTCCTACTGAGCAGTACTTC. Protein sequence: CASSFLEFPTEQYF. Based on the CDR3 plus reference TRBV5-4 and TRBJ2-7, the full variable domain is ETGVTQSPTHLIKTRGQQVTLRCSSQSGHNTVSWYQQALGQGPQFIFQYYREEENGRGNFPPRFSGLQFPNYSSELNVNALELDDSALYLCASSFLEFPTEQYFGPGTRLTVT.

As to this clone: One junction end disagrees with the germline gene, perhaps due to a read error. The CDR3 spells CASSDLRVWNLHHF. The CDR3 DNA reads as TGTGCCAGCAGTGACCTGAGGGTATGGAACCTTCATCACTTC. The chain combines TRBV6-4 with TRBJ2-7, with D possibly matching TRBD2 (5 bases). CDR3 length equals 14 residues. Germline lookup yields CDR1 MRHNA and CDR2 SNTAGT.

The chain combines TRBV19 with TRBJ2-5; 10 nucleotides line up with TRBD1. The CDR3 contains 15 residues. Germline CDR1 is LNHDA and CDR2 is SQIVND (reference sequence). J lost 4 bases, V lost 3 bases, and 5 bases had no gene match. The CDR3 here is CASSIRTGGRETQYF. DNA for the CDR3: TGTGCCAGTAGTATTCGGACAGGGGGTCGAGAGACCCAGTACTTC.

V and J are TRBV19 and TRBJ2-1; 9 bases align to TRBD2. In germline, CDR1 is LNHDA, CDR2 SQIVND (reference sequence). CDR3 size: 19 residues. Trimming removed 4 bases from V and 4 bases from J; junction bases left unmatched: 17. The CDR3 here is CASSSPRLAGDTNYNEQFF. The DNA for the CDR3 is TGTGCCAGTAGTAGCCCCCGGTTAGCGGGAGACACTAATTACAATGAGCAGTTCTTC.

This clone occurred a few times. At the DNA level, this CDR3 is encoded by other sequences in the same sample as well. The chain links TRBV7-2 to TRBJ2-3; 10 nucleotides match TRBD2. The CDR3 has 14 amino acids. V shed 1 base, J shed 6 bases, and the junction held 1 base outside the gene matches. The V gene's germline CDR1 is SGHTA and CDR2 FQGNSA. The CDR3 nucleotides read TGTGCCAGCAGCTTAGGGGGACTAGCGGATACGCAGTATTTT. Translated, it gives CASSLGGLADTQYF.